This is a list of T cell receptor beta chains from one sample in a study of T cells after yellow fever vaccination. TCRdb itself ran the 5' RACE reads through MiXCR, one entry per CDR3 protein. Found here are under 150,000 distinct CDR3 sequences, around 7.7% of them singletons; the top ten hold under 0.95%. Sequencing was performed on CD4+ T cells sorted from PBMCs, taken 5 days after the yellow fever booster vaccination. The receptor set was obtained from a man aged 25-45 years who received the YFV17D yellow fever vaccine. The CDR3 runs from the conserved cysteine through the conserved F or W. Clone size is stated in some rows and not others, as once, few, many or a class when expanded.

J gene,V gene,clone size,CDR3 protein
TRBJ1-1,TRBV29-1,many,CSARQGNTEAFF
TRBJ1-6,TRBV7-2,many,CASSLVGTLLHF
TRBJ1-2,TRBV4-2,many,CASSQDPAGVSAGYTF
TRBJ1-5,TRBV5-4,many,CASSLGGEGNQPQHF
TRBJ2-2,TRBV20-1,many,CSAKPPGRRNTGELFF
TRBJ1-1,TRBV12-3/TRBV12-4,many,CASSLTSDTEAFF
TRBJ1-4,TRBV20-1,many,CSASPPGAREKLFF
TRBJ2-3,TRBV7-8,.,CASSRGTGQSDTQYF
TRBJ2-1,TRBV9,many,CASSVADRAYNEQFF
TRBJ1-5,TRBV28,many,CASNAGGQPQHF
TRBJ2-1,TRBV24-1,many,CATSDKSSGRAYNEQFF
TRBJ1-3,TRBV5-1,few,CASRPDGGNTIYF
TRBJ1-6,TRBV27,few,CASKVTGGYNSPLHF
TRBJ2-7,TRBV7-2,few,CASSFTGKVAYEQYF
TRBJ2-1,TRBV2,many,CASSDRRIAGNEQFF
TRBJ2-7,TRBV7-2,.,CASSLFGQVRAYEQYF
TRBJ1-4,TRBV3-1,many,CASSQKGIMLFF
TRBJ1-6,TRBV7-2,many,CASSLKQTRNSPLHF
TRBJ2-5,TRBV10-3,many,CAISALQETQYF
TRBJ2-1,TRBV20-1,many,CSAQGGLAYNEQFF
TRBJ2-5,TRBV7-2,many,CASSLRLAGGPETQYF
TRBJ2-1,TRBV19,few,CASSTGTSGMGYNEQFF
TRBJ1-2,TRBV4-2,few,CASSQDEGTGNYGYTF
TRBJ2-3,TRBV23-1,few,CASTKTLAVTDTQYF
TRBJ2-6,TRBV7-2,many,CASSQTGSGANVLTF
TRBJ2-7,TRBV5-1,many,CASSTGQGSYEQYF
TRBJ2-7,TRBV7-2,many,CASSPRTSGIGEQYF
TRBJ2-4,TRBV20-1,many,CSARDRTSGSFNIQYF
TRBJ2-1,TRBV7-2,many,CASSSVSGEGYNEQFF
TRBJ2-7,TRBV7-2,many,CASSLFGGSLLGEQYF
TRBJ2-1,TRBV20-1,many,CSARVTGDEQFF
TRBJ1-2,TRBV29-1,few,CSSWTDGYTF
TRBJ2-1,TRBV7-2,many,CASSLGSGDEQFF